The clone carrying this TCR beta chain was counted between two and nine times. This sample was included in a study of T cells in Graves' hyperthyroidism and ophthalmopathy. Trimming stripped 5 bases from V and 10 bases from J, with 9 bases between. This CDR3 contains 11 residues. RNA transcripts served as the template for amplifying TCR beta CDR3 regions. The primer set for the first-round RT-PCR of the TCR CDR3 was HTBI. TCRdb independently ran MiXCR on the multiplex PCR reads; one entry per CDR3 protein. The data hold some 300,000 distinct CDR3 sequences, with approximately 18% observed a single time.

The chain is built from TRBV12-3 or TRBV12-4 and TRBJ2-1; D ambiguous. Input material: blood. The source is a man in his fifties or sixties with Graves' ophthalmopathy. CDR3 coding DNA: TGTGCCAGCAGTCTTCACTCGGAGCAGTTCTTC. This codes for CASSLHSEQFF.